This TCR beta chain was recovered during a study of shared clonotypes between healthy human individuals. The CDR3 is 15 residues long. Germline loops: CDR1 MGHRA, CDR2 YSYEKL. V gave up 0 bases and J gave up 7 bases, with 15 bases separating them. This clone was counted a single time. The assay was immunoSEQ multiplex PCR, and TCRdb's table has in-frame clones only and misses some. The sample shows around 100,000 clones, about two thirds of them seen only once. The receptor was isolated from a woman under 40 in good health. The rearrangement uses TRBV4-1 and TRBJ1-2, with D uncertain. Sample: memory CD8+ T cells sorted from blood. Subset of the sample: CD45RO+ cells pooled with CCR7-negative TemRA cells. CDR3 amino acids: CASSQDGRALAGYTF. CDR3 coding DNA: TGCGCCAGCAGCCAAGATGGTCGGGCATTAGCTGGCTACACCTTC.